The entry that follows covers one TCR beta chain sequence. This sample stems from a study of blood T cell repertoires in COVID-19. Study at large: PBMCs, B-cell-depleted T cells, or T cells were the source of the cDNA or gDNA that made up the material.

V was clipped by 6 bases and J by 0 bases, with 8 bases between them. CDR1 SQVTM and CDR2 ANQGSEA come from the germline V gene. The CDR3 loop spans 12 amino acids. Profiled with immunoSEQ multiplex PCR; TCRdb holds only in-frame clones, not every one. The profile shows over 200,000 clones, about nine tenths of them singletons. Recruitment covered roughly 24 US areas and drew participants whose ages spanned about 18 to 95 years. Participants had their cohort set by participant-reported clinical history. The genes are TRBV29-1 and TRBJ1-1, with D unclear. The source of this sequence is a woman in her forties or fifties in a cohort exposed to, infected with or recovered from COVID-19 (not recorded which). The specimen was PBMCs or T cells enriched from blood (not recorded which). This CDR3 is CSVQPVNTEAFF. As DNA, the CDR3 is TGCAGCGTCCAACCGGTGAACACTGAAGCTTTCTTT.